The T cell receptor (beta chain) under discussion was sequenced for a study of cytomegalovirus exposure and HLA in healthy donors. Study as a whole: Unique TCRs from HLA-typed donors, about 85 million of them, were held in an early data release. Approximately 81% of 300 to 450 genotyped donors fell in the Caucasian-associated ancestry cluster.

Primers: 60 Vbeta forward and 13 Jbeta reverse. TCRdb keeps only in-frame clones here, not all; method: immunoSEQ multiplex PCR. This table has some 160,000 clones, around 76% appearing once. Trimming removed 2 bases at V and 7 bases at J, with 8 bases between. The CDR3 has 12 amino acids. Germline loops: CDR1 SGHAT, CDR2 FQNNGV. Whole-study results and caveats: Donor immune exposure was known only as CMV serostatus. Some TCR beta chains (164 of them) were listed as cytomegalovirus-associated.

As to this clone: What it binds is not known.

Material for sequencing was PBMCs. This receptor was obtained from a man in his forties in good health and CMV-seronegative. The V and J genes are TRBV11-2 and TRBJ2-5, with D perhaps matching TRBD2 (5 bases). CDR3 sequence: CASSLSRGTQYF. The CDR3 nucleotides are TGTGCCAGCAGCTTATCCCGGGGGACCCAGTACTTC.